Shown below are 6 T cell receptor beta chains from a single sample sequenced in a study of control samples from healthy donors and cancer patients. Repertoires were generated with immunoSEQ multiplex PCR, while TCRdb's copy carries only in-frame clones and drops some. The sample shows under 150,000 clones, just under 90% of them seen only once. The sample taken for sequencing was PBMCs. The source is a man aged 45-60 years with head and neck cancer.

The rearrangement joins TRBV15 to TRBJ2-5, with 8 bases identical to TRBD2. Germline V gene sequence: CDR1 LNHNV, CDR2 YYDKDF (reference sequence). V lost 0 bases and J lost 2; bases outside the gene matches: 8. The CDR3 contains 17 residues. CDR3 bases: TGTGCCACCAGCAGAGATCGGGAGGGGGGGAGTCAAGAGACCCAGTACTTC. Protein sequence: CATSRDREGGSQETQYF.

The chain couples TRBV5-6 to TRBJ1-3; D unclear. The CDR3 is 11 residues long. Germline values: CDR1 SGHDT, CDR2 YYEEEE. V was clipped by 1 base and J by 7 bases, with 3 bases between them. The CDR3 region is CASSLRNTIYF. The DNA for the CDR3 is TGTGCCAGCAGCTTGCGGAACACCATATATTTT.

The gene calls are TRBV11-2 and TRBJ2-6; the match to TRBD2 covers 10 bases. Trimming cost V 7 bases and J 0 bases; bases outside gene matches: 12. Germline V lookup: CDR1 SGHAT, CDR2 FQNNGV. This CDR3 comprises 19 residues. This chain's CDR3 is CASTGSGRDGSSGANVLTF. Written as DNA, the CDR3 is TGTGCCAGCACCGGGAGCGGGAGGGACGGGAGCTCTGGGGCCAACGTCCTGACTTTC. The entire variable domain, with the rest obtained from reference TRBV11-2 and TRBJ2-6, is as follows: EAGVAQSPRYKIIEKRQSVAFWCNPISGHATLYWYQQILGQGPKLLIQFQNNGVVDDSQLPKDRFSAERLKGVDSTLKIQPAKLEDSAVYLCASTGSGRDGSSGANVLTFGAGSRLTVL.

The chain employs TRBV5-6 and TRBJ1-6; no definite D call. CDR1 SGHDT and CDR2 YYEEEE come from the germline V gene. CDR3 length: 13 residues. Deletions cut 0 bases from V and 10 bases from J, with 8 bases between. This CDR3 reads CASSLADGSPLHF. The DNA of the CDR3 is TGTGCCAGCAGCTTGGCCGATGGCTCACCCCTCCACTTT.

The CDR3 DNA reads TGTGCCAGCAGTGACTGGGGGGCTGAAGAGACCCAGTACTTC. Amino acids: CASSDWGAEETQYF. The chain has TRBV2 and TRBJ2-5, with D tentatively TRBD1 or TRBD2 (6 bases each). CDR1 and CDR2 from the germline V gene are SNHLY and FYNNEI. CDR3 length equals 14 residues. The V and J ends lost 3 bases and 3 bases respectively, with 11 bases between them.

The V call is TRBV30, the J call TRBJ2-3; 7 bases are a match to TRBD1. V lost 0 bases, J lost 3 bases, and 12 bases stayed unmatched. Germline CDR1 reads GTSNPN; CDR2 reads SVGIG (reference sequence). The CDR3 extends over 17 amino acids. For the CDR3, the DNA is TGTGCCTGGAGTGTAACCGGGGACAGTTTGGGGACAGATACGCAGTATTTT. It encodes CAWSVTGDSLGTDTQYF.